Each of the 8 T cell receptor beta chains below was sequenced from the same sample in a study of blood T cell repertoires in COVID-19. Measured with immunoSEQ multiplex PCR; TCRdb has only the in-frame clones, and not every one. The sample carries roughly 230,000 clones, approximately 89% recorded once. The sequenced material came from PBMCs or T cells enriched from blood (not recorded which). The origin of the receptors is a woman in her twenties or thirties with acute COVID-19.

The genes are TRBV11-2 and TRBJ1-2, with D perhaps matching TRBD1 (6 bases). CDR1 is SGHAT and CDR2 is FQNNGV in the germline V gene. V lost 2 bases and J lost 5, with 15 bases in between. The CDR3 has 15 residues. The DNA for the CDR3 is TGTGCCAGCAGCTTACGCCCGGACAGCTGGTATGGCTACACCTTC. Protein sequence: CASSLRPDSWYGYTF.

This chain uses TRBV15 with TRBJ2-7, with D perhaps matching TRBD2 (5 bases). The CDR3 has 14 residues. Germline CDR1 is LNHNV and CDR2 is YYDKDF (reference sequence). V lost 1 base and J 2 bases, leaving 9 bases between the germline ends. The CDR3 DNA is TGTGCCACCAGCAGAGTGGGAGCAACCTACGAGCAGTACTTC. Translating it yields CATSRVGATYEQYF.

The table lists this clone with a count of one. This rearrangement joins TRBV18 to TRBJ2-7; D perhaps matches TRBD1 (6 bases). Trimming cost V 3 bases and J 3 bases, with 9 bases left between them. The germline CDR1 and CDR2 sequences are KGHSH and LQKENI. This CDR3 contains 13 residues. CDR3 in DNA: TGTGCCAGCTCACCGGGACATCTCTACGAGCAGTACTTC. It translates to CASSPGHLYEQYF.

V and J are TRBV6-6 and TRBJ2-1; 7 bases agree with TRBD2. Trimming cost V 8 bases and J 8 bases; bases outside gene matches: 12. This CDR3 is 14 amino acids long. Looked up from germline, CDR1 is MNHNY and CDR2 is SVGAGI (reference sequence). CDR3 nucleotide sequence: TGTGCCAGCCTCAGGGACCCTGGGAGGGATGAGCAGTTCTTC. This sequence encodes CASLRDPGRDEQFF.

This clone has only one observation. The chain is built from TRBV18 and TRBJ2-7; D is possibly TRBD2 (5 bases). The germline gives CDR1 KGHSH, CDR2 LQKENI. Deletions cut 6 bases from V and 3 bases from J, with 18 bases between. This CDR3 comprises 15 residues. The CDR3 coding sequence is TGTGCCAGCTCGCTTGGGTCGGGATCACTCTACGAGCAGTACTTC. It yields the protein CASSLGSGSLYEQYF.

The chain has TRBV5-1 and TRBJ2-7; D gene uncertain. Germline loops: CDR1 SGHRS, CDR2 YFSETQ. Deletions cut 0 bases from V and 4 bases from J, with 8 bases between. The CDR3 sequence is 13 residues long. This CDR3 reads CASSLAAAYEQYF. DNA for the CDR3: TGCGCCAGCAGCTTGGCCGCGGCGTACGAGCAGTACTTC.

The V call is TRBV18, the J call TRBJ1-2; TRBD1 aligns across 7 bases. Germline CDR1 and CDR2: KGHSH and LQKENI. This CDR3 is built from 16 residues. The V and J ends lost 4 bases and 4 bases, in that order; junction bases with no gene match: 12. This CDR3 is CASSLDRARSSYGYTF. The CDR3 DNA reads TGTGCCAGCTCACTTGACAGGGCTAGATCGTCCTATGGCTACACCTTC.

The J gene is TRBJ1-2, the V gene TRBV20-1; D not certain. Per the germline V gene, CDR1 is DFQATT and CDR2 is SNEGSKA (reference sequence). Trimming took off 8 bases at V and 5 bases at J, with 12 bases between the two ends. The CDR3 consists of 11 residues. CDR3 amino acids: CSSPIAYGYTF. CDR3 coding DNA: TGCAGTTCTCCAATAGCGTATGGCTACACCTTC.